This passage covers 28 T cell receptor beta chains from one sample sequenced in a study of T cells in Graves' hyperthyroidism and ophthalmopathy. The TCR beta CDR3 regions underwent amplification using RNA transcripts as the source. The primer set for the first-round RT-PCR of the TCR CDR3 was HTBI. TCRdb re-called the multiplex PCR reads through MiXCR, storing one row per CDR3 protein. Of hundreds of thousands of distinct CDR3 sequences listed, around 42% were seen once; the top ten hold about 7.9%. The sample consisted of peripheral blood or thyroid tissue (not recorded which). These receptors originate from a woman younger than 30 with Graves' hyperthyroidism.

Comments on this clonotype: An end of the junction differs from the germline gene, which may be a read error. The rearrangement joins TRBV24-1 to TRBJ2-5; D remains unclear. Germline values: CDR1 KGHDR, CDR2 SFDVKD. This CDR3 is 12 amino acids long. The CDR3 DNA reads as TGTGCCACCAGTGATTCTCTAGAGCCCCAGTACTTC. Translating it yields CATSDSLEPQYF.

The chain's CDR3 is CASSYRRKKRPYEQYF. DNA of the CDR3: TGTGCCAGCAGCTATCGACGCAAAAAAAGGCCCTACGAGCAGTACTTC. The V call is TRBV7-9, the J call TRBJ2-7; D remains unclear. V was cut by 4 bases and J by 2 bases, with 18 bases left in between. The CDR3 is 16 residues long. Germline V CDR1 and CDR2: SEHNR, FQNEAQ (reference sequence).

This clonotype was picked up a small number of times. V usage is TRBV9 and J usage is TRBJ2-7, with D possibly being TRBD1 or TRBD2 (5 bases each). The CDR3 sequence is 15 residues long. The V gene's germline CDR1 is SGDLS and CDR2 YYNGEE. Trimming removed 3 bases from V and 1 base from J, with 14 bases in between. The CDR3 DNA sequence: TGTGCCAGCAGCGAGGGACCGGGACCATCCTACGAGCAGTACTTC. It translates to CASSEGPGPSYEQYF.

This clonotype was observed many times. The chain employs TRBV20-1 and TRBJ1-1; D is possibly TRBD1 (6 bases). The germline V gene encodes CDR1 DFQATT and CDR2 SNEGSKA (reference sequence). The CDR3 spans 13 residues. The ends were cut back, 0 bases at V and 11 bases at J, with 16 bases in the middle. CDR3 sequence: CSARDLQGIEAFF. In DNA, the CDR3 is TGCAGTGCTAGAGACTTACAGGGCATAGAGGCTTTCTTT.

This clonotype was seen repeatedly, ten times or more. The genes are TRBV24-1 and TRBJ1-2; D not resolved. The CDR3 is made up of 17 amino acids. Germline values: CDR1 KGHDR, CDR2 SFDVKD. With 2 bases removed from V and 0 bases from J, the gap between germline ends came to 15 bases. The CDR3 loop reads CATSDWKPGEANYGYTF. DNA for the CDR3: TGTGCCACCAGTGATTGGAAACCGGGAGAAGCTAACTATGGCTACACCTTC.

The rearrangement links TRBV6-6 to TRBJ2-5; D gene uncertain. V lost 6 bases, J lost 9 bases, and 14 bases lay in between. There are 12 residues in the CDR3. The germline CDR1 and CDR2 sequences are MNHNY and SVGAGI (reference sequence). Here the CDR3 reads CASSDNWAPQYF. CDR3 in DNA: TGTGCCAGCAGCGACAACTGGGCCCCCCAGTACTTC.

The chain couples TRBV7-8 to TRBJ1-5, with 11 positions matching TRBD1. The CDR3 covers 17 residues. After removal of 2 bases from V and 1 base from J, the junction contained 4 bases not matched to a gene. Germline assignment: CDR1 SGHVS and CDR2 FQNEAQ. CDR3 sequence: CASSLLGQGGSNQPQHF. The CDR3 nucleotides are TGTGCCAGCAGCTTACTGGGACAGGGGGGAAGCAATCAGCCCCAGCATTTT.

The V and J genes are TRBV7-2 and TRBJ1-2, with TRBD1 matching over 8 bases. CDR1 and CDR2 (germline): SGHTA, FQGNSA. Unmatched junction bases numbered 8, after V lost 5 bases and J lost 3 bases. CDR3 length: 15 amino acids. CDR3 loop: CASSQRRGLDYGYTF. Here the CDR3 DNA reads TGTGCCAGCAGCCAACGCAGGGGGCTTGACTATGGCTACACCTTC.

This chain uses TRBV15 with TRBJ1-1; unclear D gene. The CDR3 is 14 residues long. Trimming stripped 3 bases from V and 1 base from J, with 9 bases between. Per germline, CDR1 LNHNV and CDR2 YYDKDF (reference sequence). The DNA for the CDR3 is TGTGCCACCAGCAGCCCCCTACAGAACACTGAAGCTTTCTTT. Translated: CATSSPLQNTEAFF.

The chain couples TRBV7-9 to TRBJ2-5; 10 bases fit TRBD2. The V gene end was trimmed by 7 bases and the J gene end by 4 bases; junction bases not matched to a gene: 21. The CDR3 has 19 residues. Germline-derived CDR1 and CDR2 are SEHNR and FQNEAQ (reference sequence). CDR3 sequence (DNA): TGTGCCAGCACCACCTGGGGGCTAGCGGGAGCCCCCTTCCCAGAGACCCAGTACTTC. Its protein is CASTTWGLAGAPFPETQYF. The variable domain in full, with the rest retrieved from reference TRBV7-9 and TRBJ2-5, is DTGVSQNPRHKITKRGQNVTFRCDPISEHNRLYWYRQTLGQGPEFLTYFQNEAQLEKSRLLSDRFSAERPKGSFSTLEIQRTEQGDSAMYLCASTTWGLAGAPFPETQYFGPGTRLLVL.

This clonotype was counted between two and nine times. The chain links TRBV19 to TRBJ2-7, with 8 nucleotides matching TRBD1. This CDR3 comprises 14 residues. Germline V gene sequence: CDR1 LNHDA, CDR2 SQIVND (reference sequence). Trimming removed 7 bases from V and 2 bases from J; junction bases left unmatched: 7. The CDR3 DNA sequence: TGTGCCAGTACCCAGGGGACAGGCGCCTACGAGCAGTACTTC. Protein sequence: CASTQGTGAYEQYF.

The V gene is TRBV2, the J gene TRBJ1-2, with D maybe TRBD1 (5 bases). Germline lookup yields CDR1 SNHLY and CDR2 FYNNEI. Trimming removed 9 bases from V and 4 bases from J, with 12 bases in between. The CDR3 spans 12 residues. CDR3 sequence: CASPGTTYGYTF. As DNA, the CDR3 is TGTGCCAGTCCCGGGACTACCTATGGCTACACCTTC.

J is TRBJ1-2 and V is TRBV29-1; 9 nucleotides agree with TRBD1. Germline V lookup: CDR1 SQVTM, CDR2 ANQGSEA. This CDR3 is built from 12 residues. Unmatched junction bases numbered 4, after V lost 7 bases and J lost 4 bases. The CDR3 DNA follows: TGCAGCGGACTGGGACAGGGCTATGGCTACACCTTC. Translation gives CSGLGQGYGYTF.

J is TRBJ1-1 and V is TRBV6-2 or TRBV6-3; D remains unclear. The germline V and J ends were trimmed by 6 bases and 1 base, with 9 bases remaining between them. CDR3 length: 13 residues. CDR1 MNHEY and CDR2 SVGEGT come from the germline V gene. The CDR3 region is CASRLTANTEAFF. CDR3 in DNA: TGTGCCAGCAGACTTACAGCGAACACTGAAGCTTTCTTT.

Only a few counts were recorded for this clonotype. The CDR3 DNA sequence: TGTGCCAGCAGACCCGGGACAGCGAAATTACCCCTCCACTTT. This encodes CASRPGTAKLPLHF. The rearrangement uses TRBV6-1 and TRBJ1-6; 7 bases match TRBD1. CDR1 and CDR2 (germline): MNHNS, SASEGT. V dropped 6 bases and J dropped 12; count of bases not matched to a gene: 11. The CDR3 extends over 14 amino acids.

This clonotype was found once. The chain is built from TRBV6-2 or TRBV6-3 and TRBJ1-2; 9 bases line up with TRBD1. CDR3 length equals 13 residues. Unmatched junction bases numbered 9, after V lost 8 bases and J lost 8 bases. Looked up from germline, CDR1 is MNHEY and CDR2 is SVGEGT. DNA of the CDR3: TGTGCCAGCTTAGGGGACAGGGACGGCGGCTACACCTTC. This encodes CASLGDRDGGYTF.

The chain recombines TRBV29-1 with TRBJ1-1; no firm D call. The length of the CDR3 is 10 residues. The V gene's germline CDR1 is SQVTM and CDR2 ANQGSEA. Deletions cut 5 bases from V and 8 bases from J, with 9 bases between. The CDR3 DNA sequence: TGCAGCGTTAGTGGTGGCGAAGCTTTCTTT. Amino acids: CSVSGGEAFF. Combining the CDR3 with reference TRBV29-1 and TRBJ1-1 gives the whole variable domain SAVISQKPSRDICQRGTSLTIQCQVDSQVTMMFWYRQQPGQSLTLIATANQGSEATYESGFVIDKFPISRPNLTFSTLTVSNMSPEDSSIYLCSVSGGEAFFGQGTRLTVV.

This clonotype was seen at least ten times. The chain combines TRBV29-1 with TRBJ2-6; 9 bases are shared with TRBD1. The V segment lost 6 bases and the J segment 2 bases; nucleotides outside the gene matches: 5. The length of the CDR3 is 15 residues. Germline CDR1 reads SQVTM; CDR2 reads ANQGSEA. The CDR3 sequence is CSVGQGTAGANVLTF. The CDR3 DNA sequence: TGCAGCGTGGGACAGGGCACAGCTGGGGCCAACGTCCTGACTTTC.

The rearrangement joins TRBV2 to TRBJ1-5; D perhaps matches TRBD1 (6 bases). Germline loops: CDR1 SNHLY, CDR2 FYNNEI. V gave up 4 bases and J gave up 11 bases, with 15 bases separating them. The CDR3 totals 13 residues. CDR3 sequence reads: CASSAMGAETQHF. The DNA for the CDR3 is TGTGCCAGCAGTGCGATGGGGGCAGAGACCCAGCATTTT.

In this sample, this clonotype turned up many times. The chain combines TRBV7-6 with TRBJ1-4; 7 nucleotides match TRBD1. Unmatched junction bases numbered 4, after V lost 4 bases and J lost 5 bases. Germline V CDR1 and CDR2: SGHVS, FNYEAQ. The CDR3 contains 14 residues. As DNA, the CDR3 is TGTGCCAGCAGCTACCGGGACAGCAATGAAAAACTGTTTTTT. Translation gives CASSYRDSNEKLFF. Together with reference TRBV7-6 and TRBJ1-4, the CDR3 gives the full variable domain: GAGVSQSPRYKVTKRGQDVALRCDPISGHVSLYWYRQALGQGPEFLTYFNYEAQQDKSGLPNDRFSAERPEGSISTLTIQRTEQRDSAMYRCASSYRDSNEKLFFGSGTQLSVL.

This clonotype showed up many times. J is TRBJ1-1 and V is TRBV7-9, with TRBD1 identical over 7 bases. This CDR3 has 12 amino acids. Germline V gene sequence: CDR1 SEHNR, CDR2 FQNEAQ (reference sequence). With 1 base clipped from V and 12 bases from J, the junction kept 5 bases outside the gene matches. CDR3 DNA: TGTGCCAGCAGCTTAGGTGGGACAGTAACTTTCTTT. Residues: CASSLGGTVTFF.

This clonotype was counted at least ten times. This sequence joins TRBV6-5 and TRBJ1-2; D remains unclear. V was pared by 2 bases and J by 2 bases, with 6 bases between. Per the germline V gene, CDR1 is MNHEY and CDR2 is SVGAGI. The CDR3 extends over 13 amino acids. CDR3 protein: CASSYQENYGYTF. The CDR3 bases are TGTGCCAGCAGTTACCAGGAAAACTATGGCTACACCTTC.

CDR3 loop: CASSVGQGLVQPQHF. As DNA, the CDR3 is TGTGCCAGCAGCGTCGGACAGGGCCTCGTTCAGCCCCAGCATTTT. The genes are TRBV7-9 and TRBJ1-5, with 8 nucleotides matching TRBD1. This CDR3 is 15 amino acids long. Germline values: CDR1 SEHNR, CDR2 FQNEAQ (reference sequence). V was pared by 5 bases and J by 6 bases, with 9 bases of the junction left unmatched.

The chain couples TRBV24-1 to TRBJ1-4, with 9 bases that match TRBD1. With 3 bases clipped from V and 10 bases from J, the junction kept 8 bases outside the gene matches. Germline V lookup: CDR1 KGHDR, CDR2 SFDVKD. The CDR3 loop spans 15 amino acids. This CDR3 is CATSDAGQGGGKLFF. The CDR3 coding sequence is TGTGCCACCAGTGATGCGGGACAGGGCGGCGGAAAACTGTTTTTT.

The genes are TRBV7-9 and TRBJ1-3; 9 nucleotides agree with TRBD1. Germline V lookup: CDR1 SEHNR, CDR2 FQNEAQ (reference sequence). The CDR3 spans 15 residues. J was trimmed by 2 bases and V by 1 base; bases with no gene match: 0. The CDR3 is CASSLDRGPGNTIYF. The CDR3 DNA reads as TGTGCCAGCAGCTTAGACAGGGGGCCTGGAAACACCATATATTTT.

This chain uses TRBV20-1 with TRBJ2-5, with 11 nucleotides matching TRBD2. Trimming at V came to 3 bases and at J to 4 bases, leaving 1 base not matched to a gene. Germline loops: CDR1 DFQATT, CDR2 SNEGSKA (reference sequence). This CDR3 spans 13 amino acids. CDR3 protein: CSARTSGAETQYF. CDR3 DNA: TGCAGTGCTAGGACTAGCGGGGCAGAGACCCAGTACTTC.

There are a few counts of this clonotype. This rearrangement joins TRBV7-9 to TRBJ2-7, with 8 bases lining up with TRBD2. The CDR3 has 15 amino acids. The germline V gene encodes CDR1 SEHNR and CDR2 FQNEAQ (reference sequence). V gave up 5 bases and J gave up 7 bases; unmatched junction bases: 13. The CDR3 spells CASSQVQLRGGEQYF. DNA for the CDR3: TGTGCCAGCAGCCAAGTACAGCTCCGGGGGGGAGAGCAGTACTTC.

This clonotype was seen a single time. This chain joins TRBV27 and TRBJ1-3; D call uncertain. The CDR3 contains 14 residues. Germline CDR1 is MNHEY and CDR2 is SMNVEV (reference sequence). Trimming cost V 0 bases and J 8 bases, with 11 bases left between them. Here the CDR3 reads CASSLSEAVDTIYF. In DNA, the CDR3 is TGTGCCAGCAGTTTATCGGAGGCGGTTGACACCATATATTTT.